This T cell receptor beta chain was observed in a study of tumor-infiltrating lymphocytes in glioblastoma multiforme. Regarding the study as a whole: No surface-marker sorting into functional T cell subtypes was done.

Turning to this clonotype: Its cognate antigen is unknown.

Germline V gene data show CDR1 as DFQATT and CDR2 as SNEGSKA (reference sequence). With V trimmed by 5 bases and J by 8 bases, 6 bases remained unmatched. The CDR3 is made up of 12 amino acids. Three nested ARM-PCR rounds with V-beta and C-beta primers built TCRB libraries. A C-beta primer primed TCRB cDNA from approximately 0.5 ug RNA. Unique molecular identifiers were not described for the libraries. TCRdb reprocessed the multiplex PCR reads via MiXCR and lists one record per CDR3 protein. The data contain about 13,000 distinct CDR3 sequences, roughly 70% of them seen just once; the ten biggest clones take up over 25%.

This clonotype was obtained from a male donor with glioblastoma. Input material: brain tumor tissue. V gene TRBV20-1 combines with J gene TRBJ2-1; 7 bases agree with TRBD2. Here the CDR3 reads CSADLRGDEQFF. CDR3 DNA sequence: TGCAGTGCTGACCTCCGGGGGGATGAGCAGTTCTTC.